Sequencing of this T cell receptor beta chain was carried out in a study of lymphopenia after photon versus proton radiotherapy. Study observations and caveats: Larger post-nadir TCR diversity loss correlated inversely with survival in deceased patients. After the lymphocyte nadir, photon-treated repertoires showed oligoclonal expansion, especially of CD8+ Temra cells. Survival link was tested only in deceased patients; proton benefit remains a possibility. Proton therapy kept repertoires fairly stable, unlike photons, which gained effector/memory cells.

Some clones are missing from TCRdb's copy, which holds only in-frame ones; the method was immunoSEQ multiplex PCR. Of 53,000 or so clones in the sample, 80% to 90% are singletons; the top ten hold about 29%. As regards this clone: The antigen is undetermined.

The receptor was isolated from a man in his fifties with gastric cancer. The material sequenced was peripheral blood, taken from a patient treated with photon-based radiotherapy.

The CDR3 here is CASTGTVSNEKLFF. DNA for the CDR3: TGTGCCAGCACAGGGACAGTTAGTAATGAAAAACTGTTTTTT. The chain carries TRBV18 and TRBJ1-4, with TRBD1 matching over 7 bases. This CDR3 is 14 amino acids long. Germline V gives CDR1 KGHSH, CDR2 LQKENI. V dropped 8 bases and J dropped 4; count of bases not matched to a gene: 7.